This T cell receptor (beta chain) was profiled in a study of cytomegalovirus exposure and HLA in healthy donors. Study details: When 300 to 500 donors were genotyped, about 81% of them were found to fall in the Caucasian-associated ancestry cluster.

Study-level results: In an earlier analysis, productive rearrangement rates for most beta V segments clustered near 87% or 30%. Looking again later, the authors saw that most CMV-associated TCR beta chains seemed HLA-restricted.

With regard to this clone: Antigen unknown.

13 Jbeta primers and 60 Vbeta primers were used for the PCR. Sequencing used immunoSEQ multiplex PCR; TCRdb keeps in-frame clones, though not all of them. The table lists more than 140,000 clones, about four fifths of them singletons. CDR3 length: 12 amino acids. V gave up 6 bases and J gave up 1 base, with 6 bases separating them. CDR1 is MDHEN, CDR2 SYDVKM, per germline. Sequencing was carried out using PBMCs. This chain connects TRBV28 to TRBJ1-2, with D uncertain. The source of this sequence is a man aged 30 to 45 in good health and CMV-seropositive. This CDR3 reads CASRRYNYGYTF. CDR3 DNA sequence: TGTGCCAGCAGGAGGTATAACTATGGCTACACCTTC.